This TCR beta chain was observed in a study of T cells after yellow fever vaccination. Germline values: CDR1 SEHNR, CDR2 FQNEAQ (reference sequence). V was clipped by 4 bases and J by 3 bases; unmatched bases: 9. The CDR3 loop spans 18 amino acids. As TCR cDNA was made by 5'RACE template switching, a universal primer site and UMIs were added. TCRdb independently ran MiXCR on the 5' RACE reads; one entry per CDR3 protein. Here the sample spans about 320,000 distinct CDR3 sequences, about 10% being singletons. This clonotype was picked up many times. The sequence was obtained from a man younger than 30 who received the YFV17D yellow fever vaccine. The sequences come from CD4+ T cells sorted from PBMCs, collected 45 days after the yellow fever booster vaccination. The chain combines TRBV7-9 with TRBJ2-3; 14 positions agree with TRBD2. Written as DNA, the CDR3 is TGTGCCAGCAGCTCCACAGCAAGACTAGCGGGGGGGACAGATACGCAGTATTTT. It codes for CASSSTARLAGGTDTQYF.